A single sample gave rise to the 25 T cell receptor beta chains below, sequenced in a study of T cell responses to AZD1222 COVID-19 vaccine. Here immunoSEQ multiplex PCR was the method, and the copy in TCRdb shows in-frame clones only, minus some. In the table there are 100,000 or so clones, roughly nine tenths of which are singletons. The sample consisted of peripheral blood, taken on day 0 of AZD1222 vaccination. The origin of the receptors is an adult in good health.

This clone came up a few times. The V call is TRBV7-9, the J call TRBJ2-1; the match to TRBD2 covers 10 bases. V was clipped by 5 bases and J by 4 bases; unmatched bases: 8. The CDR3 length is 16 residues. CDR1 SEHNR and CDR2 FQNEAQ come from the germline V gene (reference sequence). This CDR3 reads CASSTKQTSGYNEQFF. CDR3 coding DNA: TGTGCCAGCAGCACCAAACAGACTAGCGGGTACAATGAGCAGTTCTTC.

This sequence joins TRBV5-5 and TRBJ1-1; no clear D. In germline, CDR1 is SGHKS, CDR2 YYEKEE (reference sequence). The CDR3 runs to 13 residues. V was shortened by 3 bases and J by 6 bases, with 12 bases between the two germline ends. In nucleotides, the CDR3 is TGTGCCAGCAGCTCGTTGGTAACGGCTGAAGCTTTCTTT. It yields the protein CASSSLVTAEAFF.

Turning to this clone: One end of the junction varies from germline; a read error may be responsible. The V and J genes are TRBV11-2 and TRBJ2-4, with 9 bases fitting TRBD1. The CDR3 runs to 13 residues. Germline V gene data show CDR1 as SGHAT and CDR2 as FQNNGV. This chain's CDR3 is CASSLGEEGQGSF. Written as DNA, the CDR3 is TGTGCCAGCAGCTTAGGGGAAGAGGGACAGGGTAGTTTC. Drawing the rest from reference TRBV11-2 and TRBJ2-4, the complete variable domain is EAGVAQSPRYKIIEKRQSVAFWCNPISGHATLYWYQQILGQGPKLLIQFQNNGVVDDSQLPKDRFSAERLKGVDSTLKIQPAKLEDSAVYLCASSLGEEGQGSFGAGTRLSVL.

The rearrangement uses TRBV5-1 and TRBJ2-2, with a possible D match to TRBD2 (6 bases). Germline V gives CDR1 SGHRS, CDR2 YFSETQ. This CDR3 is built from 17 residues. V was trimmed by 1 base and J by 5 bases, leaving 18 bases between them. Here the CDR3 DNA reads TGCGCCAGCAGCTTGTACCACGGGAGACCTTTTACCGGGGAGCTGTTTTTT. Protein: CASSLYHGRPFTGELFF.

The chain is built from TRBV9 and TRBJ2-3; unclear D gene. V was pared by 7 bases and J by 0 bases, with 15 bases between. Germline CDR1 and CDR2: SGDLS and YYNGEE. CDR3 length: 15 amino acids. In nucleotides, the CDR3 is TGTGCCAGCGCGCCTGGTTACGGTAGCACAGATACGCAGTATTTT. Translation gives CASAPGYGSTDTQYF.

The gene calls are TRBV7-3 and TRBJ2-3; 8 nucleotides agree with TRBD1. CDR3 size: 14 residues. CDR1 is SGHTA and CDR2 is FQGTGA in the germline V gene. The ends lost 3 bases at V and 4 bases at J; junction bases unmatched: 3. The CDR3 loop reads CASSFTGGSDTQYF. In DNA form, the CDR3 reads TGTGCCAGCAGCTTTACAGGGGGTTCAGATACGCAGTATTTT.

A single count supports this clone. CDR3 coding DNA: TGCGCCAGCAGCTTGAGGCCGGACCCTGAGCCCCAGTACTTC. This codes for CASSLRPDPEPQYF. J is TRBJ2-5 and V is TRBV5-1, with no clear D. The CDR3 covers 14 residues. V was cut by 1 base and J by 9 bases, with 16 bases left in between. Germline V gives CDR1 SGHRS, CDR2 YFSETQ.

The rearrangement links TRBV3-1 (or the pseudogene TRBV3-2) to TRBJ2-5; D might be TRBD2 (6 bases). The CDR3 has 15 residues. Germline values: CDR1 LGHDT, CDR2 YNNKEL (reference sequence). Trimming left V 2 bases short and J 2 bases short, with 12 bases between. The CDR3 region is CASSQLWGEQETQYF. The CDR3 DNA sequence: TGTGCCAGCAGCCAATTGTGGGGGGAGCAAGAGACCCAGTACTTC.

CDR3: CASSLGGDISGNTIYF. The CDR3 bases are TGCGCCAGCAGCTTGGGAGGTGACATTTCTGGAAACACCATATATTTT. The gene calls are TRBV5-1 and TRBJ1-3, with unresolved D. Trimming removed 0 bases from V and 1 base from J, with 11 bases in between. The CDR3 runs to 16 residues. The germline CDR1 and CDR2 sequences are SGHRS and YFSETQ.

The V call is TRBV5-1, the J call TRBJ2-2; TRBD2 is a possible D gene (7 bases). Trimming took off 1 base at V and 2 bases at J, with 12 bases between the two ends. The CDR3 covers 16 residues. The germline V gene encodes CDR1 SGHRS and CDR2 YFSETQ. The CDR3 reads CASSLLGGANTGELFF. CDR3 sequence (DNA): TGCGCCAGCAGCTTGTTAGGGGGGGCTAACACCGGGGAGCTGTTTTTT.

The rearrangement joins TRBV27 to TRBJ1-2; the D is unclear. V was shortened by 5 bases and J by 8 bases, with 12 bases between the two germline ends. Germline CDR1 MNHEY, CDR2 SMNVEV (reference sequence). The length of the CDR3 is 12 residues. CDR3 DNA sequence: TGTGCCAGCAGTCCACCCTCGGGGGGCTACACCTTC. Encoded protein: CASSPPSGGYTF.

This chain joins TRBV13 and TRBJ1-3; unclear D gene. CDR3 length equals 16 residues. V was shortened by 3 bases and J by 6 bases, with 18 bases between the two germline ends. Germline V CDR1 and CDR2: PRHDT, FYEKMQ (reference sequence). The DNA for the CDR3 is TGTGCCAGCAGCTTTGGTTCATCCAGGTCGCTAAACACCATATATTTT. Its translation is CASSFGSSRSLNTIYF.

The chain recombines TRBV28 with TRBJ2-1; 10 positions match TRBD2. CDR3 length: 15 amino acids. J was trimmed by 9 bases and V by 8 bases; bases with no gene match: 13. The germline V gene has CDR1 MDHEN and CDR2 SYDVKM. As DNA, the CDR3 is TGTGCCAGCGTGCCCCCTAGCGGGAGTTTGAGTGAGCAGTTCTTC. Protein product: CASVPPSGSLSEQFF.

J is TRBJ2-1 and V is TRBV9; D could derive from TRBD1 or TRBD2 (5 bases each). The CDR3 has 18 residues. The germline CDR1 and CDR2 sequences are SGDLS and YYNGEE. Trimming shortened V by 0 bases and J by 2 bases, and 18 bases separated the two germline ends. CDR3 sequence (DNA): TGTGCCAGCAGCGTAGCGGTTATTAGGGGCGGGCCCTACAATGAGCAGTTCTTC. Translating gives CASSVAVIRGGPYNEQFF.

This clone has only one observation. The chain links TRBV18 to TRBJ1-1; no firm D call. The CDR3 contains 15 residues. The germline V gene has CDR1 KGHSH and CDR2 LQKENI. The V end was cut by 3 bases, the J end by 1 base, with 12 bases between. CDR3 DNA: TGTGCCAGCTCACCCATCGCGGCGGCGAACACTGAAGCTTTCTTT. Amino acid sequence: CASSPIAAANTEAFF.

The V gene is TRBV10-3, the J gene TRBJ2-2; D possibly matches TRBD1 or TRBD2 (5 bases each). The V gene's germline CDR1 is ENHRY and CDR2 SYGVKD. V gave up 11 bases and J gave up 4 bases, with 8 bases separating them. The CDR3 is made up of 11 amino acids. The CDR3 spells CASGPTGELFF. CDR3 in DNA: TGTGCCTCGGGGCCCACCGGGGAGCTGTTTTTT.

The V gene is TRBV27, the J gene TRBJ2-7, with D perhaps assigned TRBD1 or TRBD2 (5 bases each). Trimming removed 6 bases from V and 3 bases from J, with 15 bases in between. Germline assignment: CDR1 MNHEY and CDR2 SMNVEV (reference sequence). The CDR3 runs to 14 residues. The CDR3 spells CASSPPGPHYEQYF. DNA of the CDR3: TGTGCCAGCAGCCCCCCGGGACCGCACTACGAGCAGTACTTC.

The chain uses TRBV20-1 and TRBJ2-5, with D tentatively TRBD1 (5 bases). The CDR3 loop spans 11 amino acids. The germline V and J ends were trimmed by 5 bases and 7 bases, with 11 bases remaining between them. CDR1 DFQATT and CDR2 SNEGSKA come from the germline V gene (reference sequence). The CDR3 spells CSAYGTGTQYF. Written as DNA, the CDR3 is TGCAGTGCTTATGGAACAGGGACCCAGTACTTC.

The V gene is TRBV6-6, the J gene TRBJ1-2; D unclear. Trimming took 6 bases from V and 7 from J, leaving 12 bases between them. The CDR3 runs 12 residues. Per the germline V gene, CDR1 is MNHNY and CDR2 is SVGAGI (reference sequence). The CDR3 sequence is CASRQRSAGYTF. In DNA form, the CDR3 reads TGTGCCAGCAGACAGAGGAGCGCTGGCTACACCTTC.

The CDR3 reads CATSDLGVDYGYTF. The DNA for the CDR3 is TGTGCCACCAGTGATTTGGGGGTGGACTATGGCTACACCTTC. This chain joins TRBV24-1 and TRBJ1-2; D ambiguous. There are 14 residues in the CDR3. Per germline, CDR1 KGHDR and CDR2 SFDVKD. Between the trimmed V and J ends, which lost 0 bases and 3 bases, there was a span of 7 bases.

The V gene is TRBV29-1, the J gene TRBJ1-2; the D gene is possibly TRBD1 (5 bases). The CDR3 is 11 amino acids. Germline V gene sequence: CDR1 SQVTM, CDR2 ANQGSEA. V dropped 3 bases and J dropped 6 bases, with 8 bases sitting between them. The CDR3 nucleotides are TGCAGCGTTGAGGGGCGGAATGGCTACACCTTC. Amino acids: CSVEGRNGYTF.

V usage is TRBV5-8 and J usage is TRBJ2-7; D not certain. V lost 0 bases and J 3 bases, leaving 4 bases between the germline ends. This CDR3 is 12 amino acids long. The germline V gene encodes CDR1 SGHTS and CDR2 YDEGEE. This CDR3 is CASSLVGYEQYF. Here the CDR3 DNA reads TGTGCCAGCAGCTTGGTAGGCTACGAGCAGTACTTC.

This chain links TRBV11-3 with TRBJ2-2; 9 nucleotides match TRBD1. V shed 3 bases, J shed 3 bases, and the junction held 5 bases outside the gene matches. Germline V gene sequence: CDR1 SGHNT, CDR2 YENEEA. This CDR3 is 16 amino acids long. Here the CDR3 DNA reads TGTGCCAGCAGCTTGGGGACAGGGACTTACACCGGGGAGCTGTTTTTT. Translated, it gives CASSLGTGTYTGELFF.

The V call is TRBV18, the J call TRBJ1-3; no clear D. Germline V gives CDR1 KGHSH, CDR2 LQKENI. V was pared by 0 bases and J by 4 bases, with 10 bases between. The CDR3 sequence is 15 residues long. The CDR3 sequence: CASSPPSGPGNTIYF. In DNA form, the CDR3 reads TGTGCCAGCTCACCACCATCAGGACCGGGAAACACCATATATTTT.

The chain carries TRBV28 and TRBJ1-1; 7 bases are shared with TRBD1. This CDR3 has 15 residues. With V trimmed by 7 bases and J by 1 base, 9 bases remained unmatched. CDR1 is MDHEN, CDR2 SYDVKM, per germline. This CDR3 is CASKPGGIGNTEAFF. CDR3 in DNA: TGTGCCAGCAAACCAGGGGGGATAGGGAACACTGAAGCTTTCTTT.